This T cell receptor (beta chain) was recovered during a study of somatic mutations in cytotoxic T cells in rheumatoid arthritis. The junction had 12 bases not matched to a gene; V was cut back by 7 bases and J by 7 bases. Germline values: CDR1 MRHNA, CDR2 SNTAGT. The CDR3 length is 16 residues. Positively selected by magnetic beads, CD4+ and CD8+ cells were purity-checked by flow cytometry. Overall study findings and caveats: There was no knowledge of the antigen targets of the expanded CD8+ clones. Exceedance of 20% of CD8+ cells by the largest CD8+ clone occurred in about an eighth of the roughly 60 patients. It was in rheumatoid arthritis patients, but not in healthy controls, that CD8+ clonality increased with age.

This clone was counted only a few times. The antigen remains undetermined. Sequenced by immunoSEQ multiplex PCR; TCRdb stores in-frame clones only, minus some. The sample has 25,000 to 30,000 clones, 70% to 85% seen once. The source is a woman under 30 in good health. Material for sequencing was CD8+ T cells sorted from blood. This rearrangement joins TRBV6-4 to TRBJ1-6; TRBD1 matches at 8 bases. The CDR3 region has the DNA TGTGCCAGCACAGCCCCCAGGGGGCACGGGAATTCACCCCTCCACTTT. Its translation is CASTAPRGHGNSPLHF.